These T cell receptor beta chains were read from a single sample in a study of blood T cell repertoires in COVID-19. The data were produced by immunoSEQ multiplex PCR, yet TCRdb's version contains in-frame clones alone and is incomplete. The sample consists of some 250,000 clones, approximately 90% of them appearing once. Sequencing input: PBMCs or T cells enriched from blood (not recorded which). The receptor source for this set is a man younger than 35 who had recovered from COVID-19. Both conserved end residues are part of each CDR3. Fields, in order: V gene, J gene, D gene, clone size, CDR3 protein, CDR3 DNA. The D gene is left open where the match is weak. Where a row states a size, it is once, few, many or the class of an expanded clone; other rows omit it.

>TRBV10-3|TRBJ2-7|TRBD1|.
CAISGTGGYEQYF
TGTGCCATCAGTGGGACAGGTGGCTACGAGCAGTACTTC
>TRBV7-9|TRBJ2-5|TRBD1|.
CASSSGQGFWTQYF
TGTGCCAGCAGCTCGGGACAGGGATTTTGGACCCAGTACTTC
>TRBV6-5|TRBJ2-5|.|.
CASSTGLVQTQYF
TGTGCCAGCAGTACAGGGTTAGTGCAGACCCAGTACTTC
>TRBV6-2/TRBV6-3|TRBJ1-5|.|few
CASSWVQNQPQHF
TGTGCCAGCAGTTGGGTACAGAATCAGCCCCAGCATTTT
>TRBV2|TRBJ1-6|TRBD1|once
CASGLQTGTNSPLHF
TGTGCCAGCGGGCTCCAGACAGGGACCAATTCACCCCTCCACTTT
>TRBV10-1|TRBJ2-1|.|.
CASSVGSRTPISDEQFF
TGCGCCAGCAGTGTCGGGAGTCGGACACCGATCAGCGATGAGCAGTTCTTC
>TRBV19|TRBJ1-2|.|.
CASSIGLHNYGYTF
TGTGCCAGTAGTATAGGGCTCCATAACTATGGCTACACCTTC
>TRBV5-4|TRBJ2-3|TRBD1|.
CASSGRDRDVNTQYF
TGTGCCAGCAGCGGCCGGGACAGGGACGTAAATACGCAGTATTTT
>TRBV7-9|TRBJ2-3|TRBD2|.
CASNPGGPDTQYF
TGTGCCAGCAACCCGGGAGGGCCAGATACGCAGTATTTT
>TRBV5-1|TRBJ1-1|.|.
CASSLYSNMITEAFF
TGCGCCAGCAGCCTATACAGTAACATGATCACTGAAGCTTTCTTT
>TRBV5-1|TRBJ2-7|TRBD2|.
CASSISSGSEWEQYF
TGCGCCAGCAGCATCTCTAGCGGGAGTGAGTGGGAGCAGTACTTC
>TRBV4-1|TRBJ1-5|.|.
CASSQDSASGQPQHF
TGCGCCAGCAGCCAAGACAGTGCCTCGGGGCAGCCCCAGCATTTT
>TRBV6-5|TRBJ1-2|.|.
CASRDGTGPNWGYTF
TGTGCCAGCAGAGACGGTACAGGGCCAAACTGGGGCTACACCTTC
>TRBV24-1|TRBJ1-2|.|.
CATSDHAGLLLPF
TGTGCCACCAGTGATCATGCGGGACTCCTGCTTCCCTTC
>TRBV7-8|TRBJ1-5|TRBD1|.
CASSHGTGDPQPQHF
TGTGCCAGCAGCCACGGGACAGGGGACCCTCAGCCCCAGCATTTT
>TRBV5-1|TRBJ2-5|TRBD1|once
CASSIGLGQFHQETQYF
TGCGCCAGCAGCATCGGCCTGGGACAGTTCCACCAAGAGACCCAGTACTTC
>TRBV18|TRBJ2-6|TRBD1|.
CASSTQGAGANVLTF
TGTGCCAGCTCAACCCAGGGGGCAGGGGCCAACGTCCTGACTTTC
>TRBV7-9|TRBJ1-2|TRBD1|few
CASSLRTGVGYTF
TGTGCCAGCAGCTTACGGACAGGGGTTGGCTACACCTTC
>TRBV30|TRBJ2-3|.|.
CAWSQGNTQYF
TGTGCCTGGAGTCAGGGGAATACGCAGTATTTT
>TRBV27|TRBJ1-5|.|.
CASSPNRGNQPQHF
TGTGCCAGCAGTCCCAACCGGGGCAATCAGCCCCAGCATTTT
>TRBV11-2|TRBJ1-4|TRBD1|.
CASKTGGNEKLFF
TGTGCCAGCAAGACAGGGGGTAATGAAAAACTGTTTTTT
>TRBV27|TRBJ2-3|.|.
CASSLASTDTQYF
TGTGCCAGCAGTCTAGCTAGCACAGATACGCAGTATTTT
>TRBV7-2|TRBJ1-3|.|.
CASSPVGGASGNTIYF
TGTGCCAGCAGCCCAGTAGGGGGGGCCAGTGGAAACACCATATATTTT
>TRBV27|TRBJ1-5|.|.
CARALRRADNQPQHF
TGTGCCAGGGCGTTGAGGAGGGCCGACAATCAGCCCCAGCATTTT
>TRBV5-5|TRBJ2-1|.|.
CASSYTKNNEQFF
TGTGCCAGCAGCTACACTAAGAACAATGAGCAGTTCTTC
>TRBV14|TRBJ2-7|.|.
CASSQELGRYEQYF
TGTGCCAGCAGCCAAGAACTAGGCCGGTACGAGCAGTACTTC
>TRBV19|TRBJ1-2|.|.
CASSISARDGYTF
TGTGCCAGTAGTATCTCGGCGCGGGATGGCTACACCTTC
>TRBV29-1|TRBJ2-3|.|.
CSVRKPSADTQYF
TGCAGCGTTCGGAAACCTAGCGCAGATACGCAGTATTTT
>TRBV5-1|TRBJ1-2|TRBD1|once
CASSSTGGNAYGYTF
TGCGCCAGCAGCTCGACAGGGGGCAACGCCTATGGCTACACCTTC
>TRBV10-3|TRBJ2-6|.|.
CAISQRQAEGSGANVLTF
TGTGCCATCAGCCAAAGACAGGCCGAGGGCTCTGGGGCCAACGTCCTGACTTTC
>TRBV28|TRBJ1-3|.|.
CASSSGSFSGNTIYF
TGTGCCAGCAGTTCAGGGTCCTTCTCTGGAAACACCATATATTTT
>TRBV12-3/TRBV12-4|TRBJ1-3|TRBD1|.
CASSLGQGNTIYF
TGTGCCAGCAGTTTGGGACAGGGAAACACCATATATTTT
>TRBV3-1/TRBV3-2|TRBJ2-7|.|.
CASGIQASEQYF
TGTGCCAGCGGCATCCAGGCAAGCGAGCAGTACTTC
>TRBV5-4|TRBJ2-5|.|once
CASSLGLPGETQYF
TGTGCCAGCAGCTTGGGACTACCCGGGGAGACCCAGTACTTC
>TRBV19|TRBJ1-4|.|.
CASSNARANEKLFF
TGTGCCAGTAGTAATGCGCGAGCTAATGAAAAACTGTTTTTT